Below are 29 T cell receptor beta chains sequenced from a single sample in a study of blood T cells in healthy people across ages. Then a second PCR, running roughly 6 to 11 cycles, was carried out with a sample-barcoded 5' primer and a J-beta primer mix. TCRdb re-derived calls from the 5' RACE reads in MiXCR, one entry per CDR3 protein. The sample has hundreds of thousands of distinct CDR3 sequences, under 55% seen once. Sequenced sample: blood. These receptors were obtained from a man older than 75 in good health.

This clonotype was seen at least ten times. This chain uses TRBV6-5 with TRBJ2-1, with D maybe TRBD2 (6 bases). Germline CDR1 and CDR2: MNHEY and SVGAGI. There are 15 residues in the CDR3. The V end was cut by 5 bases, the J end by 2 bases, with 13 bases between. CDR3 region: CASSKRAGTYNEQFF. As DNA, the CDR3 is TGTGCCAGCAGTAAAAGAGCGGGTACCTACAATGAGCAGTTCTTC.

The chain uses TRBV5-1 and TRBJ1-2; D is undetermined. There are 14 residues in the CDR3. Germline V lookup: CDR1 SGHRS, CDR2 YFSETQ. V lost 4 bases, J lost 10 bases, and 20 bases lay in between. CDR3 sequence: CASSPSGEGNPYTF. Written as DNA, the CDR3 is TGCGCCAGCAGCCCCAGCGGTGAGGGTAATCCCTACACCTTC.

CDR3 DNA: TGTGCCAGCAGCCTACTTGGGACTTCTACGTACCAAGAGACCCAGTACTTC. It yields the protein CASSLLGTSTYQETQYF. V gene TRBV11-1 combines with J gene TRBJ2-5, with a weak D call TRBD2 (6 bases). Germline-derived CDR1 and CDR2 are SGHAT and FQDESV (reference sequence). This CDR3 has 17 residues. V was cut by 5 bases and J by 0 bases, with 19 bases left in between. Full variable domain (rest looked up from reference TRBV11-1 and TRBJ2-5): EAEVAQSPRYKITEKSQAVAFWCDPISGHATLYWYRQILGQGPELLVQFQDESVVDDSQLPKDRFSAERLKGVDSTLKIQPAELGDSAMYLCASSLLGTSTYQETQYFGPGTRLLVL.

The chain joins TRBV7-4 to TRBJ2-1; 9 bases are shared with TRBD2. The CDR3 consists of 15 residues. CDR1 SGHVT and CDR2 SQSDAQ come from the germline V gene. V dropped 5 bases and J dropped 8; count of bases not matched to a gene: 10. The CDR3 sequence is CASSASSGVRDEQFF. The CDR3, as DNA: TGTGCCAGCAGCGCCTCTAGCGGGGTCCGGGATGAGCAGTTCTTC.

This clonotype was detected ten times or more. The genes are TRBV6-5 and TRBJ2-7; D is ambiguous. The V gene lost 0 bases and the J gene lost 5 bases, with 5 bases spanning the gap. In germline, CDR1 is MNHEY, CDR2 SVGAGI. The CDR3 is 12 residues long. The CDR3 DNA reads as TGTGCCAGCAGTTACTCGTGGGACGAGCAGTACTTC. Translating it yields CASSYSWDEQYF.

In this sample, this clonotype turned up a few times. The chain joins TRBV6-6 to TRBJ1-1, with a weak D call TRBD1 (6 bases). CDR3 length: 15 residues. Germline-derived CDR1 and CDR2 are MNHNY and SVGAGI (reference sequence). V lost 4 bases and J lost 1, with 13 bases in between. The CDR3 sequence is CASSWAGGANTEAFF. CDR3 DNA sequence: TGTGCCAGCAGTTGGGCCGGGGGGGCGAACACTGAAGCTTTCTTT.

This clonotype was seen more than once but under ten times. This chain connects TRBV28 to TRBJ2-1; tentatively, D is TRBD1 or TRBD2 (5 bases each). V lost 7 bases to trimming and J lost 5 bases, with 15 bases between them. The CDR3 spans 14 residues. Germline V gene data show CDR1 as MDHEN and CDR2 as SYDVKM. The CDR3 nucleotides read TGTGCCAGCATTCGGGACCCCTTGCACAATGAGCAGTTCTTC. Translated, it gives CASIRDPLHNEQFF.

This clonotype has more than one count but fewer than ten. This chain connects TRBV7-2 to TRBJ1-2; D is perhaps TRBD1 (6 bases). This CDR3 is 13 amino acids long. The germline V and J ends were trimmed by 1 base and 8 bases, with 11 bases remaining between them. Germline CDR1 is SGHTA and CDR2 is FQGNSA. In DNA, the CDR3 is TGTGCCAGCAGCTTAGAAACAGGGAGGGGCTACACCTTC. Amino acid sequence: CASSLETGRGYTF.

The chain recombines TRBV12-5 with TRBJ2-5; 11 bases are shared with TRBD1. Per the germline V gene, CDR1 is LGHNT and CDR2 is FRNRAP. V dropped 5 bases and J dropped 2; count of bases not matched to a gene: 7. This CDR3 has 16 residues. Here the CDR3 DNA reads TGTGCTAGTGGTCTAGGACAGGGGGCACGGCAAGAGACCCAGTACTTC. Encoded protein: CASGLGQGARQETQYF. Full variable domain (missing parts from reference TRBV12-5 and TRBJ2-5): DARVTQTPRHKVTEMGQEVTMRCQPILGHNTVFWYRQTMMQGLELLAYFRNRAPLDDSGMPKDRFSAEMPDATLATLKIQPSEPRDSAVYFCASGLGQGARQETQYFGPGTRLLVL.

J is TRBJ2-7 and V is TRBV20-1, with TRBD1 matching 7 bases. The CDR3 is 13 residues long. Germline V gene lookup returns CDR1 DFQATT and CDR2 SNEGSKA (reference sequence). V shed 6 bases and J 3 bases; nucleotides not matched to a gene: 8. Here the CDR3 reads CSAYEDRYYEQYF. As DNA, the CDR3 is TGCAGTGCCTATGAGGACAGGTACTACGAGCAGTACTTC.

About this clonotype: This clone may be a read error of a much larger clone one base away. The rearrangement links TRBV29-1 to TRBJ2-5; the D gene is possibly TRBD1 (6 bases). V shed 7 bases and J shed 11 bases, with 23 bases lying between them. This CDR3 comprises 13 residues. From germline, CDR1 is SQVTM and CDR2 ANQGSEA. CDR3 sequence reads: CSARITGKGEQYF. Here the CDR3 DNA reads TGCAGCGCTAGGATTACAGGGAAGGGTGAGCAGTACTTC. Supplemented by reference TRBV29-1 and TRBJ2-5, the full variable domain reads SAVISQKPSRDICQRGTSLTIQCQVDSQVTMMFWYRQQPGQSLTLIATANQGSEATYESGFVIDKFPISRPNLTFSTLTVSNMSPEDSSIYLCSARITGKGEQYFGPGTRLLVL.

This chain connects TRBV5-1 to TRBJ1-4; D unresolved. The germline gives CDR1 SGHRS, CDR2 YFSETQ. This CDR3 spans 15 amino acids. V lost 5 bases and J lost 0, with 11 bases in between. In DNA form, the CDR3 reads TGCGCCAGCAGACTAGGACCAGCAACTAATGAAAAACTGTTTTTT. Translation gives CASRLGPATNEKLFF. Together with reference TRBV5-1 and TRBJ1-4, the CDR3 gives the full variable domain: KAGVTQTPRYLIKTRGQQVTLSCSPISGHRSVSWYQQTPGQGLQFLFEYFSETQRNKGNFPGRFSGRQFSNSRSEMNVSTLELGDSALYLCASRLGPATNEKLFFGSGTQLSVL.

This clonotype was seen ten or more times. The chain joins TRBV6-5 to TRBJ1-4; 12 bases line up with TRBD1. The germline V gene has CDR1 MNHEY and CDR2 SVGAGI. CDR3 length equals 15 residues. The ends lost 0 bases at V and 8 bases at J; junction bases unmatched: 1. The CDR3, as DNA: TGTGCCAGCAGTTACTCGGGGACAGGGGGCGAAAAACTGTTTTTT. Protein sequence: CASSYSGTGGEKLFF.

Notes on this clonotype: It may be a read error: a sequence one base away is much more abundant. This chain joins TRBV20-1 and TRBJ2-5, with 7 nucleotides matching TRBD1. Trimming at V came to 5 bases and at J to 11 bases, leaving 17 bases not matched to a gene. The CDR3 loop spans 14 amino acids. Germline values: CDR1 DFQATT, CDR2 SNEGSKA (reference sequence). In nucleotides, the CDR3 is TGCAGTGCTTGGGCCGGGACAGACTACAATGAGCAGTACTTC. Residues: CSAWAGTDYNEQYF.

For this clonotype: Possible read error: a much larger clone is one base away. The chain is built from TRBV6-6 and TRBJ1-4; D might be TRBD1 (6 bases). V lost 0 bases and J lost 0, with 11 bases in between. Per germline, CDR1 MNHNY and CDR2 SVGAGI (reference sequence). This CDR3 contains 17 residues. CDR3 sequence (DNA): TGTGCCAGCAGTTACTCGCACAGGGTCGCAACTAATGAAAAACTGTTTTTT. This translates into CASSYSHRVATNEKLFF.

The chain combines TRBV12-5 with TRBJ2-1; TRBD2 matches 11 bases. The CDR3 has 15 amino acids. Germline CDR1 is LGHNT and CDR2 is FRNRAP. J lost 8 bases, V lost 1 base, and 4 bases had no gene match. CDR3 bases: TGTGCTAGTGGTTTGGGACTAGCGGGGATTGATGAGCAGTTCTTC. Translated: CASGLGLAGIDEQFF. The variable domain in full, completed from reference TRBV12-5 and TRBJ2-1, reads DARVTQTPRHKVTEMGQEVTMRCQPILGHNTVFWYRQTMMQGLELLAYFRNRAPLDDSGMPKDRFSAEMPDATLATLKIQPSEPRDSAVYFCASGLGLAGIDEQFFGPGTRLTVL.

The chain couples TRBV7-9 to TRBJ2-7, with D tentatively TRBD1 (6 bases). The V gene's germline CDR1 is SEHNR and CDR2 FQNEAQ (reference sequence). Trimming stripped 7 bases from V and 3 bases from J, with 25 bases between. The CDR3 consists of 17 residues. The DNA for the CDR3 is TGTGCCAGCACCACCAATGCTTGGGGAGAAGGGGGCTACGAGCAGTACTTC. Translated, it gives CASTTNAWGEGGYEQYF.

The chain joins TRBV28 to TRBJ2-1; 12 bases line up with TRBD2. In germline, CDR1 is MDHEN, CDR2 SYDVKM. After removal of 6 bases from V and 9 bases from J, the junction contained 9 bases not matched to a gene. CDR3 length: 15 amino acids. Here the CDR3 reads CASSPSSGRVFEQFF. CDR3 DNA sequence: TGTGCCAGCAGCCCTTCTAGCGGGAGGGTGTTTGAGCAGTTCTTC.

V is TRBV12-3 or TRBV12-4 and J is TRBJ1-2; D perhaps matches TRBD1 (5 bases). Trimming cost V 5 bases and J 8 bases, with 15 bases left between them. CDR3 size: 13 residues. The CDR3: CASSTGTLGGYTF. The CDR3 DNA is TGTGCCAGCAGTACTGGGACTCTTGGGGGCTACACCTTC.

The chain couples TRBV12-3 or TRBV12-4 to TRBJ1-1, with D perhaps matching TRBD1 (5 bases). The CDR3 is made up of 15 amino acids. Trimming removed 5 bases from V and 1 base from J, with 14 bases in between. CDR3 in DNA: TGTGCCAGCAGTCCGGGGCAGGGCGCGAACACTGAAGCTTTCTTT. Translated, it gives CASSPGQGANTEAFF.

This clonotype was recorded once. The junction differs from germline at one of its ends, possibly a read error. V gene TRBV27 combines with J gene TRBJ2-3, with D perhaps matching TRBD2 (6 bases). Germline CDR1 MNHEY, CDR2 SMNVEV (reference sequence). This CDR3 region has 14 residues. DNA of the CDR3: TGTGCCAGCTGGGGACGAGCGGGCACGGATACGCAGTATTTT. It translates to CASWGRAGTDTQYF.

The rearrangement uses TRBV9 and TRBJ2-1; 8 nucleotides line up with TRBD2. CDR3 length equals 16 residues. The ends lost 2 bases at V and 7 bases at J; junction bases unmatched: 11. CDR1 is SGDLS, CDR2 YYNGEE, per germline. CDR3 nucleotides: TGTGCCAGCAGCGTCGGCAGTTCAGCGGGGGTGAATGAGCAGTTCTTC. Translating gives CASSVGSSAGVNEQFF.

As regards this clonotype: One junction end disagrees with the germline gene, perhaps due to a read error. The genes are TRBV20-1 and TRBJ2-7, with 8 bases fitting TRBD1. The CDR3 consists of 15 residues. CDR1 and CDR2 from the germline V gene are DFQATT and SNEGSKA (reference sequence). CDR3 sequence reads: CGARDNRGSAYEQYF. Here the CDR3 DNA reads TGCGGTGCTAGAGATAACAGGGGGTCTGCCTACGAGCAGTACTTC.

V and J are TRBV6-5 and TRBJ2-2, with 11 bases identical to TRBD1. The CDR3 runs 14 residues. Germline V gene sequence: CDR1 MNHEY, CDR2 SVGAGI. With 6 bases clipped from V and 6 bases from J, the junction kept 3 bases outside the gene matches. For the CDR3, the DNA is TGTGCCAGCAGACGGACAGGGGGCTCCGGGGAGCTGTTTTTT. Translated, it gives CASRRTGGSGELFF.

This clonotype was seen only a few times. The chain uses TRBV11-2 and TRBJ2-1; D may correspond to TRBD1 or TRBD2 (7 bases each). Germline V gene lookup returns CDR1 SGHAT and CDR2 FQNNGV. The CDR3 extends over 16 amino acids. V was clipped by 1 base and J by 8 bases, with 18 bases between them. The CDR3 is CASSLVGGGSGDEQFF. The CDR3 region has the DNA TGTGCCAGCAGCTTAGTAGGGGGCGGGAGTGGGGATGAGCAGTTCTTC.

The CDR3 sequence is CASIAVGEQFF. In DNA, the CDR3 is TGTGCCAGTATCGCCGTCGGGGAGCAGTTCTTC. V gene TRBV2 combines with J gene TRBJ2-1; no firm D call. V dropped 9 bases and J dropped 10 bases, with 13 bases sitting between them. This CDR3 is built from 11 residues. Germline V CDR1 and CDR2: SNHLY, FYNNEI.

The chain is built from TRBV20-1 and TRBJ1-2; tentative D call: TRBD1 (5 bases). Trimming cost V 2 bases and J 2 bases, with 9 bases left between them. CDR3 length: 13 amino acids. Germline CDR1 is DFQATT and CDR2 is SNEGSKA (reference sequence). The CDR3 sequence: CSARSPGNYGYTF. For the CDR3, the DNA is TGCAGTGCTAGATCTCCAGGGAACTATGGCTACACCTTC.

In this sample, this clonotype turned up a few times. This chain joins TRBV5-1 and TRBJ1-6; no reliable D call. Trimming removed 0 bases at V and 6 bases at J, with 7 bases between. The CDR3 totals 14 residues. Looked up from germline, CDR1 is SGHRS and CDR2 is YFSETQ. CDR3 sequence (DNA): TGCGCCAGCAGCTTGGACCAGGCTAATTCACCCCTCCACTTT. Encoded protein: CASSLDQANSPLHF. Supplemented by reference TRBV5-1 and TRBJ1-6, the full variable domain reads KAGVTQTPRYLIKTRGQQVTLSCSPISGHRSVSWYQQTPGQGLQFLFEYFSETQRNKGNFPGRFSGRQFSNSRSEMNVSTLELGDSALYLCASSLDQANSPLHFGNGTRLTVT.

This clonotype has ten or more counts. V and J are TRBV6-6 and TRBJ1-1; maybe TRBD1 (5 bases). CDR1 and CDR2 (germline): MNHNY, SVGAGI (reference sequence). This CDR3 is 13 amino acids long. Trimming cost V 5 bases and J 1 base, with 8 bases left between them. CDR3 DNA sequence: TGTGCCAGCAGTACCACAGGGAACACTGAAGCTTTCTTT. Protein: CASSTTGNTEAFF.